Listed below are T cell receptor beta chains from one sample, sequenced in a study of T cell repertoires in aging, cancer and after chemotherapy. TCRdb redid the calling of the multiplex PCR reads with MiXCR, one entry per CDR3 protein. The data contain about 6,000 distinct CDR3 sequences, around 21% of them singletons. The sample consisted of blood. These TCRs come from a human donor in good health. Each CDR3 is given with its conserved first and last residue. Fields, in order: V gene, clone size, J gene, D gene, CDR3 DNA, CDR3 protein. D genes are given only for firm matches. Part of the rows lack a size; the others show once, few, many or a class for expanded clones.

TRBV30	-	TRBJ2-5	TRBD1	TGTGCCTGGGCCCCAGGGACAGCGTACCAAGAGACCCAGTACTTC	CAWAPGTAYQETQYF
TRBV5-1	-	TRBJ2-3	TRBD2	TGCGCCAGCAGCTCGACTAGCGGGATTACAGATACGCAGTATTTT	CASSSTSGITDTQYF
TRBV18	medium-sized	TRBJ1-1	TRBD1	TGTGCCAGCTCCCAGGGACAGCCGAACACTGAAGCTTTCTTT	CASSQGQPNTEAFF
TRBV20-1	medium-sized	TRBJ2-7	-	TGCAGTGCTAGAGGCCCAGGGTACTACGAGCAGTACTTC	CSARGPGYYEQYF
TRBV7-3	medium-sized	TRBJ2-6	-	TGTGCCAGCAGCCCATATGACGGCCTGAGGGCCAACGTCCTGACTTTC	CASSPYDGLRANVLTF
TRBV20-1	medium-sized	TRBJ1-5	-	TGCAGTGCTAGTCAGCCCTGGGAGACTGGTAGCAATCAGCCCCAGCATTTT	CSASQPWETGSNQPQHF
TRBV5-5	medium-sized	TRBJ1-2	TRBD1	TGTGCCAGCAGCTTGGGGCCGGGACAGTGGATTGGAGGCTACACCTTC	CASSLGPGQWIGGYTF
TRBV20-1	-	TRBJ2-1	TRBD2	TGCAGTGCGTATAGACTAGCGGACAATGAGCAGTTCTTC	CSAYRLADNEQFF
TRBV7-2	medium-sized	TRBJ1-2	-	TGTGCCAGCAGCTTAGTCGGACCACCTAACTATGGCTACACCTTC	CASSLVGPPNYGYTF
TRBV29-1	medium-sized	TRBJ2-2	-	TGCAGCGTAAGCTATCCGAACACCGGGGAGCTGTTTTTT	CSVSYPNTGELFF
TRBV10-3	medium-sized	TRBJ1-3	TRBD1	TGTGCCATCAGTGCTGGGACAGGCGGCGTCTCTGGAAACACCATATATTTT	CAISAGTGGVSGNTIYF
TRBV11-2	-	TRBJ2-7	-	TGTGCCAGCCCAGGGTACGGGCAGTACTTC	CASPGYGQYF
TRBV19	medium-sized	TRBJ2-2	TRBD1	TGTGCCAGTAAGACGACAGGGGCGGGGACCGGGGAGCTGTTTTTT	CASKTTGAGTGELFF
TRBV7-2	many	TRBJ2-3	TRBD2	TGTGCCAGCAGCTTAATGGGACTAGCAACAGATACGCAGTATTTT	CASSLMGLATDTQYF
TRBV4-3	-	TRBJ1-2	TRBD1	TGCGCCAGCGGACCGAGGACAGGGGCTTACTTC	CASGPRTGAYF
TRBV24-1	medium-sized	TRBJ2-1	-	TGTGCCACCAGTGATCGGAGCTACAATGAGCAGTTCTTC	CATSDRSYNEQFF
TRBV6-4	few	TRBJ2-1	-	TGTGCCAGCAGTGTCGACTCCCTTGGGGGGGAGCAGTTCTTC	CASSVDSLGGEQFF
TRBV28	few	TRBJ1-2	-	TGTGCCAGCAGGGGGACGGCTTTTAACTATGGCTACACCTTC	CASRGTAFNYGYTF
TRBV12-3/TRBV12-4	-	TRBJ2-3	-	TGTGCCAGCAGTTTAGACGGCACAGATACGCAGTATTTT	CASSLDGTDTQYF
TRBV20-1	medium-sized	TRBJ1-1	-	TGCAGTGCTCGAACGTATGGCACTGAAGCTTTCTTT	CSARTYGTEAFF
TRBV9	few	TRBJ2-3	TRBD2	TGTGCCAGCAGCGTAGATCCAGCGGGGGGGCAAGATACGCAGTATTTT	CASSVDPAGGQDTQYF
TRBV19	-	TRBJ2-1	TRBD1	TGTGCCAGTAGTATCGGACAGGGTAGGCTCTTC	CASSIGQGRLF
TRBV6-5	medium-sized	TRBJ2-1	-	TGTGCCAGCAGTTATAACTCCTACAATGAGCAGTTCTTC	CASSYNSYNEQFF
TRBV20-1	many	TRBJ2-7	TRBD2	TGCAGTGCCCCCACCTTAGCGGGGAATACCTACGAGCAGTACTTC	CSAPTLAGNTYEQYF
TRBV7-2	-	TRBJ2-1	TRBD2	TGTGCCAGCAGTTACGGACTAGCGGGAGAACATGAGCAGTTCTTC	CASSYGLAGEHEQFF
TRBV19	medium-sized	TRBJ2-3	TRBD2	TGTGCCAGTAGTATTATCGGGGGGGGCGCAGATACGCAGTATTTT	CASSIIGGGADTQYF
TRBV5-1	medium-sized	TRBJ1-2	-	TGCGCCAGCAGCTTGGGGGACCGAGACTATGGCTACACCTTC	CASSLGDRDYGYTF
TRBV5-6	medium-sized	TRBJ1-2	-	TGTGCCAGCTTGGGCGGAATTGGGACTAACTATGGCTACACCTTC	CASLGGIGTNYGYTF
TRBV29-1	-	TRBJ1-2	-	TGCAGCGTTGGGAGCTACACCTTC	CSVGSYTF
TRBV6-5	medium-sized	TRBJ1-1	-	TGTGCCAGCAGTTACGGCGGGCCAGCTTTCTTT	CASSYGGPAFF
TRBV5-1	few	TRBJ1-6	-	TGCGCCAGCAGCTTGGCCGACACCCGGAGCTCCTATAATTCACCCCTCCACTTT	CASSLADTRSSYNSPLHF
TRBV10-2	-	TRBJ2-2	TRBD2	TGCGCCAGCGCAAGCGGGAGGGTGTACACCGGGGAGCTGTTTTTT	CASASGRVYTGELFF
TRBV5-1	-	TRBJ2-3	-	TGCGCCAGCAGCCAGGGTCTAAGCACAGATACGCAGTATTTT	CASSQGLSTDTQYF
TRBV5-4	-	TRBJ2-1	-	TGTGCCAGCAGCCCGCCCGGACTCGGCACCTACAATGAGCAGTTCTTC	CASSPPGLGTYNEQFF